This TCR beta chain was captured by sequencing in a study of CD8 T cells in Susac syndrome. In blood CD8+ and CD4+ T cells, TCR beta underwent sequencing. Healthy donors constituted the control group, matched for age and sex. Negative isolation was used for CD8+ and CD4+ T cells, and FACS enrichment was applied to TEMRA cells. The RNA input was about 0.5 to 1 ug, and it was reverse transcribed with random hexamers. Multiplex immunoSEQ PCR targeted 54 Vbeta and 13 Jbeta TCR beta segments. TCRdb called the immunoSEQ multiplex PCR reads again in MiXCR, with one record for every CDR3 protein. The sample consists of some 170,000 distinct CDR3 sequences, about 95% of them appearing once. The germline V and J ends were trimmed by 6 bases and 3 bases, with 15 bases remaining between them. This CDR3 spans 14 amino acids. CDR1 is SQVTM and CDR2 is ANQGSEA in the germline V gene.

The chain links TRBV29-1 to TRBJ2-1; D call uncertain. Material: CD4+ T cells from PBMCs. The clonotype originates from a human donor in good health. The CDR3 is CSVLNFPYYNEQFF. As DNA, the CDR3 is TGCAGCGTCCTGAATTTCCCTTACTACAATGAGCAGTTCTTC.